This T cell receptor beta chain was sequenced for a study of blood T cell repertoires in COVID-19. Study overall: T cells, B-cell-depleted T cells, or PBMCs provided the cDNA or gDNA that served as material.

As handled by the study authors: Researchers report that nucleated cell counts were estimated from reference gene primer amplification. TCRdb's copy holds only in-frame clones and misses some; the assay was immunoSEQ multiplex PCR. V, J and clone size were drawn from that table, and D and trimming were deduced from the DNA. The table includes 90,000 to 130,000 clones, approximately 83% detected once. Trimming removed 1 base from V and 12 bases from J; junction bases left unmatched: 7. The CDR3 is 15 residues long. In germline, CDR1 is LGHNA, CDR2 YNFKEQ. The clonotype comes from a woman aged 70-85 years with acute or convalescent COVID-19. The source material was peripheral blood. This sequence joins TRBV4-2 and TRBJ1-6; 9 positions match TRBD1. CDR3 residues: CASSQATGGEVPLHF. The CDR3 bases are TGTGCCAGCAGCCAAGCCACAGGGGGCGAAGTACCCCTCCACTTT.